Here is one TCR beta chain with its context. As yet, its antigen is unknown. CDR1 and CDR2 from the germline V gene are SGDLS and YYNGEE. The CDR3 runs 15 residues. Trimming left V 4 bases short and J 5 bases short, with 16 bases between. The entry originates in a study of cytomegalovirus exposure and HLA in healthy donors. Study-level information: Sequencing of about 179 million T cells in an earlier analysis found around 110 million unique TCR beta sequences. From HLA-typed donors, an early data release held roughly 89 million unique TCRs. Points from the study as a whole: The authors judged a highly shared variant cluster likely a sequencing artifact.

Regarding donors, all were healthy bone marrow donors. The PCR was carried out with 60 Vbeta primers and 13 Jbeta primers. Repertoires were generated with immunoSEQ multiplex PCR, while TCRdb's copy carries only in-frame clones and drops some. Of about 130,000 clones in the sample, approximately 75% were seen once. This sequence joins TRBV9 and TRBJ2-1; D may be TRBD1 (5 bases). Sample: PBMCs. This clonotype was obtained from a middle-aged woman in good health and CMV-seropositive. CDR3 amino acids: CASSSARRADNEQFF. The CDR3 DNA sequence: TGTGCCAGCAGCTCAGCTCGCAGGGCGGACAATGAGCAGTTCTTC.